This T cell receptor (beta chain) was sequenced in a study of blood T cell repertoires in COVID-19. Study as a whole: Italy, Spain and the United States were the sources of the convalescent and acute COVID-19 samples.

Original processing notes: The authors estimated nucleated cell counts from reference gene primer amplification. Measured with immunoSEQ multiplex PCR; TCRdb has only the in-frame clones, and not every one. V and J calls and clone size are given by that table; D and trimming were obtained from the DNA. This repertoire shows 400,000 to 500,000 clones, nearly 90% found once; its top ten account for less than 1.5%. The CDR3 is made up of 13 amino acids. Germline loops: CDR1 ENHRY, CDR2 SYGVKD. V was shortened by 0 bases and J by 4 bases, with 7 bases between the two germline ends. This TCR derives from a young woman who had been exposed to COVID-19. The chain links TRBV10-3 to TRBJ2-7; D possibly corresponds to TRBD2 (5 bases). Sequencing used PBMCs or T cells enriched from blood (not recorded which). CDR3 in amino acids: CAISESRDYEQYF. CDR3 in DNA: TGTGCCATCAGTGAGTCACGGGATTACGAGCAGTACTTC.